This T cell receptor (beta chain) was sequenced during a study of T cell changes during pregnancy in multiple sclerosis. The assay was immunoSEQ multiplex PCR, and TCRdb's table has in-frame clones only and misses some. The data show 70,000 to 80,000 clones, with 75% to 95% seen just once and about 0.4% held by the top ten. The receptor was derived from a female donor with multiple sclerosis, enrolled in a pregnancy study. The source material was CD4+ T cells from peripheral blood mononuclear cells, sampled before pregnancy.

The DNA for the CDR3 is TGTGCCAGCAGCTTGCAGGCGTCTGGAAACACCATATATTTT. Translating gives CASSLQASGNTIYF. The genes are TRBV7-9 and TRBJ1-3; D is uncertain. CDR3 length: 14 amino acids. V gave up 3 bases and J gave up 1 base, with 7 bases separating them. Per germline, CDR1 SEHNR and CDR2 FQNEAQ (reference sequence).